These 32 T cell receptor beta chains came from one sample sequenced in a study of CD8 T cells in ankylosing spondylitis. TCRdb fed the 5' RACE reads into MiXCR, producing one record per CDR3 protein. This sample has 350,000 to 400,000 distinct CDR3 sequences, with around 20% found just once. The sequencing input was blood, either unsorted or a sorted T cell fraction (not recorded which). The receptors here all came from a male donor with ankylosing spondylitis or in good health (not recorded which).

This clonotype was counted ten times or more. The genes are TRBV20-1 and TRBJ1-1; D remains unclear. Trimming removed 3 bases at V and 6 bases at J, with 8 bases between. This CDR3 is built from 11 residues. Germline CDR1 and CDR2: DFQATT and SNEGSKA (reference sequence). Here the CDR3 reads CSASRVAEAFF. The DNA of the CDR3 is TGCAGTGCTAGTAGGGTCGCTGAAGCTTTCTTT.

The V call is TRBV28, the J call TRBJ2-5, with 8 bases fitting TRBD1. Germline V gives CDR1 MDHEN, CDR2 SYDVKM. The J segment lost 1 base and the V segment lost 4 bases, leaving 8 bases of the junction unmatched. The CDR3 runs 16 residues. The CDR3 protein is CASSSPRTGLQETQYF. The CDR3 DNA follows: TGTGCCAGCAGTTCACCAAGGACAGGGCTCCAAGAGACCCAGTACTTC.

Written as DNA, the CDR3 is TGTGCCACCAGTGATTTAGGACAGGACTATGGCTACACCTTC. It translates to CATSDLGQDYGYTF. This chain connects TRBV24-1 to TRBJ1-2; 7 bases map to TRBD1. Germline CDR1 is KGHDR and CDR2 is SFDVKD. The CDR3 is 14 amino acids. V was pared by 1 base and J by 3 bases, with 1 base of the junction left unmatched.

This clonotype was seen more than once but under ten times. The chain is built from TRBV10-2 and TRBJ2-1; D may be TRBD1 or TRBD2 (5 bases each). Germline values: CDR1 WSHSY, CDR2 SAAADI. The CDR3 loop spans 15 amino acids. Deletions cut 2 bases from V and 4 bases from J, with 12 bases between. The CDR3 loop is CASSESGGKYNEQFF. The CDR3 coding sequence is TGCGCCAGCAGTGAGAGTGGGGGAAAATACAATGAGCAGTTCTTC.

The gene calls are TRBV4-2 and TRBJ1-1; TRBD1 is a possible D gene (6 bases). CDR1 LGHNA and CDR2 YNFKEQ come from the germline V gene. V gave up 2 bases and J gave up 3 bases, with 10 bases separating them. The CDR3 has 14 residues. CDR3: CASSQLGADTEAFF. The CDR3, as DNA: TGTGCCAGCAGCCAATTGGGGGCGGACACTGAAGCTTTCTTT.

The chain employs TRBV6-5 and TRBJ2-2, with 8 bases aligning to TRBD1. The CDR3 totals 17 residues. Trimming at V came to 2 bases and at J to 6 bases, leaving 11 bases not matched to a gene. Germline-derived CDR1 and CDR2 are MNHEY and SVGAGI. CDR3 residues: CASSYTYSTGEAGELFF. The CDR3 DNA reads TGTGCCAGCAGTTACACCTATTCGACAGGGGAGGCCGGGGAGCTGTTTTTT.

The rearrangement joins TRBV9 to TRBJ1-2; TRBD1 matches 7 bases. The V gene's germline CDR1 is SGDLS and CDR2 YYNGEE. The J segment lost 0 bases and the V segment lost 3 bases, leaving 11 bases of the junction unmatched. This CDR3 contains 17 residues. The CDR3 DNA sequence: TGTGCCAGCAGCGACAGTCCAGGACAGGTCCCTAACTATGGCTACACCTTC. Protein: CASSDSPGQVPNYGYTF.

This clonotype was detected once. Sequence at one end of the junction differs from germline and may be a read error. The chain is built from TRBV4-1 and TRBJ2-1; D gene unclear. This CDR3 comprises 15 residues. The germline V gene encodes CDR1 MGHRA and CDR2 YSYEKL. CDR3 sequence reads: CASGQGSEARNEQFF. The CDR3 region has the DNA TGCGCCAGCGGCCAAGGTTCAGAGGCCCGCAATGAGCAGTTCTTC.

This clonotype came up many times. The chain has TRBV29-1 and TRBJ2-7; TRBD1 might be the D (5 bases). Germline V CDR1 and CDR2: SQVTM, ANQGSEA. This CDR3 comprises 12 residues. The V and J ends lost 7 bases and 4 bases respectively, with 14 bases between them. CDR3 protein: CSALGHQYEQYF. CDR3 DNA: TGCAGCGCTCTCGGACACCAGTACGAGCAGTACTTC.

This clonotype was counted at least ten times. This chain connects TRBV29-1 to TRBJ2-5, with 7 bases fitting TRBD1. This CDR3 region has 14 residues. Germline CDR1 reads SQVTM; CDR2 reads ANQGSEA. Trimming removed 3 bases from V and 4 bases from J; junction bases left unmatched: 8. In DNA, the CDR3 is TGCAGCGTTGATATTACAGGGGACGGAGAGACCCAGTACTTC. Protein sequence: CSVDITGDGETQYF.

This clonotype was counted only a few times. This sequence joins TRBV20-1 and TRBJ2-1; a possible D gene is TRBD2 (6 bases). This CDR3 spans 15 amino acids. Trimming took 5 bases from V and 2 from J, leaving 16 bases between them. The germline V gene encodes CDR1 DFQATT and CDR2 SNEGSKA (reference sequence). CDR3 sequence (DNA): TGCAGTGCTTCGGAAAGGGCTAGCGCCTACAATGAGCAGTTCTTC. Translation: CSASERASAYNEQFF.

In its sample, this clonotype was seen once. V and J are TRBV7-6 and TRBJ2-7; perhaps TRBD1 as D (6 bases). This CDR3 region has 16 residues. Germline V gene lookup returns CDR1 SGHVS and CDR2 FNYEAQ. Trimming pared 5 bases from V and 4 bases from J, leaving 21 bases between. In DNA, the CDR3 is TGTGCCAGCAGCCTAGACGGTACAGGGATATCTTACGAGCAGTACTTC. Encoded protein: CASSLDGTGISYEQYF.

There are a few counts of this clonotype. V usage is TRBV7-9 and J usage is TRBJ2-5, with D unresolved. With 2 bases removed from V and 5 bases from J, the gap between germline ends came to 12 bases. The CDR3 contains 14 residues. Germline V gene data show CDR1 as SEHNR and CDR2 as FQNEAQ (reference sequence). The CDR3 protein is CASSLSMGGETQYF. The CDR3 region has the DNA TGTGCCAGCAGCTTATCGATGGGTGGCGAGACCCAGTACTTC.

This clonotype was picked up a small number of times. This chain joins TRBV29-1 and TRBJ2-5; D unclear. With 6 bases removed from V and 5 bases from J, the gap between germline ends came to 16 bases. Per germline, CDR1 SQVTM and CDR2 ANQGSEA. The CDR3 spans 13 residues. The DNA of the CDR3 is TGCAGCGTCCTTCGAGGCAGCGAGGAGACCCAGTACTTC. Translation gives CSVLRGSEETQYF. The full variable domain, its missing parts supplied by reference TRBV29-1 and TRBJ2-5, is SAVISQKPSRDICQRGTSLTIQCQVDSQVTMMFWYRQQPGQSLTLIATANQGSEATYESGFVIDKFPISRPNLTFSTLTVSNMSPEDSSIYLCSVLRGSEETQYFGPGTRLLVL.

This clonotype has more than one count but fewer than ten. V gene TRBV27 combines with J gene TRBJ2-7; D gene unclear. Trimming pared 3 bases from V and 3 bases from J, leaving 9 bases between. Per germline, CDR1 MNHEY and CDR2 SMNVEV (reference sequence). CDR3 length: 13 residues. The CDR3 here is CASSFGPDYEQYF. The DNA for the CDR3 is TGTGCCAGCAGTTTTGGGCCAGACTACGAGCAGTACTTC.

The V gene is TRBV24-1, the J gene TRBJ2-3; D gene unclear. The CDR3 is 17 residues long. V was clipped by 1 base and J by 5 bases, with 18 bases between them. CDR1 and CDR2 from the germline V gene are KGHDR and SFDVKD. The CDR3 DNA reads TGTGCCACCAGTGATTTACCCACAGACGCGTCCGGAGATACGCAGTATTTT. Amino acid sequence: CATSDLPTDASGDTQYF.

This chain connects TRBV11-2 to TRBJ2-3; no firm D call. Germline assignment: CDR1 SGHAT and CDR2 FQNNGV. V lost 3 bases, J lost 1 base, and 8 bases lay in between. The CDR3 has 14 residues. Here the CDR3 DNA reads TGTGCCAGCAGCTTGCCCCTAGGCACAGATACGCAGTATTTT. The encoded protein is CASSLPLGTDTQYF.

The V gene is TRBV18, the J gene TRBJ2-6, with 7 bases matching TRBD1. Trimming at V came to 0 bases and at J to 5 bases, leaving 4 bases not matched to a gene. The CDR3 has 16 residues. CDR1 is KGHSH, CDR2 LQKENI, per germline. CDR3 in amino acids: CASSPPRGQRANVLTF. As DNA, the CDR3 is TGTGCCAGCTCACCACCACGGGGACAGAGGGCCAACGTCCTGACTTTC.

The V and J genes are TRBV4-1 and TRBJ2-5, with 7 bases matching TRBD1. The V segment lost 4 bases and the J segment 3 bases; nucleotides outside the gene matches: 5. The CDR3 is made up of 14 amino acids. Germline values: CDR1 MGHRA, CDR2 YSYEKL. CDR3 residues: CASSRSGTEETQYF. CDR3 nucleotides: TGCGCCAGCAGCCGATCCGGGACAGAAGAGACCCAGTACTTC.

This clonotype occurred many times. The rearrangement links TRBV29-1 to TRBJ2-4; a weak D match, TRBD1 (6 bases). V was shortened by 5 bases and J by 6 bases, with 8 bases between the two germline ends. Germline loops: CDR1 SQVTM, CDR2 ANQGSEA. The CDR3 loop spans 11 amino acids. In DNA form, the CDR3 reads TGCAGCGTTACGACAGGAAACATTCAGTACTTC. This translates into CSVTTGNIQYF.

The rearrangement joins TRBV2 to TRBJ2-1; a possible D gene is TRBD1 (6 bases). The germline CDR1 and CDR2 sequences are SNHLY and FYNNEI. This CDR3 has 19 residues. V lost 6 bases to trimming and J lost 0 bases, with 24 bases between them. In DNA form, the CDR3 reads TGTGCCAGCAGCCCACGGGTGGGGGCGACTTCCCTCTCCTACAATGAGCAGTTCTTC. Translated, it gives CASSPRVGATSLSYNEQFF.

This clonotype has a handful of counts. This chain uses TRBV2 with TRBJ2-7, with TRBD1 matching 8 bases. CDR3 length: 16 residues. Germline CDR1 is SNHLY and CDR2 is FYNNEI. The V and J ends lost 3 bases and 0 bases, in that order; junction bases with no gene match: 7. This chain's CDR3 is CASSDLTDRGSYEQYF. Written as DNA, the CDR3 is TGTGCCAGCAGTGACCTGACCGACAGGGGCTCCTACGAGCAGTACTTC. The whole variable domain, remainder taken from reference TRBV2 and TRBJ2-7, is EPEVTQTPSHQVTQMGQEVILRCVPISNHLYFYWYRQILGQKVEFLVSFYNNEISEKSEIFDDQFSVERPDGSNFTLKIRSTKLEDSAMYFCASSDLTDRGSYEQYFGPGTRLTVT.

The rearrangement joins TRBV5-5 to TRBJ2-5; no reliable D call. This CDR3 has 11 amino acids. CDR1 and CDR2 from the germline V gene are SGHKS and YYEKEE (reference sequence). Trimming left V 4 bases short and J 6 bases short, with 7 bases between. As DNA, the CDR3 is TGTGCCAGCAGCCTTGTGAAGACCCAGTACTTC. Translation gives CASSLVKTQYF.

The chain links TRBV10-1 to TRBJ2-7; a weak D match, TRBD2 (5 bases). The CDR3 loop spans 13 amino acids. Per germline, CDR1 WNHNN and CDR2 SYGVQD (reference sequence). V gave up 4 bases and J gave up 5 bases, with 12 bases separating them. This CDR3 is CASSVTGNDEQYF. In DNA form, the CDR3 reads TGCGCCAGCAGTGTAACGGGGAACGACGAGCAGTACTTC.

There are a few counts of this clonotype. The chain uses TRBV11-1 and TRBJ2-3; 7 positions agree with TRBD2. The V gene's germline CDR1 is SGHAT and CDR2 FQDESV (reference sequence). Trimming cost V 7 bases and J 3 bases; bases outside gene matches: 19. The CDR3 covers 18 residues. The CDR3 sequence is CASINPSQLATGTDTQYF. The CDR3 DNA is TGTGCCAGCATCAATCCATCCCAACTAGCGACCGGGACAGATACGCAGTATTTT.

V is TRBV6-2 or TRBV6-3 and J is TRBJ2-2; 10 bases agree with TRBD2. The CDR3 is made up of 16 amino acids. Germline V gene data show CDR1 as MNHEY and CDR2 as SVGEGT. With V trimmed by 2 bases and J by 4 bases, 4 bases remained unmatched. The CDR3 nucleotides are TGTGCCAGCAGTTACCAGACTAGCGGGCCCACCGGGGAGCTGTTTTTT. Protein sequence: CASSYQTSGPTGELFF.

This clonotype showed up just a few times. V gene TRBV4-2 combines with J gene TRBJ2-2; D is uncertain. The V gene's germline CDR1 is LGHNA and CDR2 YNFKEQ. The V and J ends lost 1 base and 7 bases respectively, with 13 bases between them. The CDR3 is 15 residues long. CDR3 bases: TGTGCCAGCAGCCAAGCTTTCCAGCCGTACGGGGAGCTGTTTTTT. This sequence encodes CASSQAFQPYGELFF.

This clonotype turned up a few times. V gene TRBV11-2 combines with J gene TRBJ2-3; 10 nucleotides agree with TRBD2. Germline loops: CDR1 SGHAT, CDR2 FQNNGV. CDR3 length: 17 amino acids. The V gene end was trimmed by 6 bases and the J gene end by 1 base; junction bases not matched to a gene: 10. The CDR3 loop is CASRKRGGPGGTDTQYF. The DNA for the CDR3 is TGTGCCAGCAGAAAGCGGGGGGGCCCGGGGGGCACAGATACGCAGTATTTT.

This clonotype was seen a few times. CDR3 DNA: TGTGCCAGCAGTGACGTCCCGGGGAACACAGATACGCAGTATTTT. Its translation is CASSDVPGNTDTQYF. The V call is TRBV6-4, the J call TRBJ2-3; the D gene is possibly TRBD2 (5 bases). The CDR3 length is 15 residues. The germline V and J ends were trimmed by 2 bases and 2 bases, with 11 bases remaining between them. Germline CDR1 reads MRHNA; CDR2 reads SNTAGT.

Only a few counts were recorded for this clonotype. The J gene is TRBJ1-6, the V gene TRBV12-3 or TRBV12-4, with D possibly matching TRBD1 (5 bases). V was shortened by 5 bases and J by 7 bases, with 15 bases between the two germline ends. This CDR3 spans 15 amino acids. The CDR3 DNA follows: TGTGCCAGCAGTACCCTCGGGACGGGAAATTCACCCCTCCACTTT. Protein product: CASSTLGTGNSPLHF.

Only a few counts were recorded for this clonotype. CDR3 sequence: CASSAYEGGEGDTEAFF. CDR3 coding DNA: TGTGCCAGCAGTGCGTATGAGGGGGGAGAGGGCGACACTGAAGCTTTCTTT. V is TRBV25-1 and J is TRBJ1-1; D may be TRBD1 (6 bases). This CDR3 contains 17 residues. The ends were cut back, 4 bases at V and 3 bases at J, with 21 bases in the middle. Germline V gene data show CDR1 as MGHDK and CDR2 as SYGVNS.

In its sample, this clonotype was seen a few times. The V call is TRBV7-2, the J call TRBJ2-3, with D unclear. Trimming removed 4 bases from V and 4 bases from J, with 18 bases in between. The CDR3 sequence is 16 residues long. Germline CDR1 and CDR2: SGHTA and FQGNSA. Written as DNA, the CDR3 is TGTGCCAGCAGCTCCTCCGCCACTTTTAGGGCAGATACGCAGTATTTT. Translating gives CASSSSATFRADTQYF.